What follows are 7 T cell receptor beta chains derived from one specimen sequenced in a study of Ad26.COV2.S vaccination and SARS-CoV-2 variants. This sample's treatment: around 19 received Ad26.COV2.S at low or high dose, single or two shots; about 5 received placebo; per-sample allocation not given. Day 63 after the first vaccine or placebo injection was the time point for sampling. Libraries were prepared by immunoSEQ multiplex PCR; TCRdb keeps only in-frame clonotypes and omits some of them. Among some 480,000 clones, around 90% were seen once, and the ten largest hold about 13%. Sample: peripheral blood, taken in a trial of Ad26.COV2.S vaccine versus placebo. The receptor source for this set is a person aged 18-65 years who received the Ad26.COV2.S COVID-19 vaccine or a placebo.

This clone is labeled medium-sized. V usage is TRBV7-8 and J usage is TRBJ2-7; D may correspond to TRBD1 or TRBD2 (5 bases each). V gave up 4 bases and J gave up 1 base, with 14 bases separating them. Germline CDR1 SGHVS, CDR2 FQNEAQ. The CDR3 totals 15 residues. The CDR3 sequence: CASSSFGGPSYEQYF. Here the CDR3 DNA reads TGTGCCAGCAGCTCCTTTGGGGGACCTTCCTACGAGCAGTACTTC.

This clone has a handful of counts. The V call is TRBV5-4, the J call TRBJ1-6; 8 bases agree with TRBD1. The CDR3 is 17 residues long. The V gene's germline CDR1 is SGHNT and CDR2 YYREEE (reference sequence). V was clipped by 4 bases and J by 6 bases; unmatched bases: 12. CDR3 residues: CASSPVQGALLNSPLHF. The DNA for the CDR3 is TGTGCCAGCAGCCCAGTCCAGGGGGCCCTACTTAATTCACCCCTCCACTTT.

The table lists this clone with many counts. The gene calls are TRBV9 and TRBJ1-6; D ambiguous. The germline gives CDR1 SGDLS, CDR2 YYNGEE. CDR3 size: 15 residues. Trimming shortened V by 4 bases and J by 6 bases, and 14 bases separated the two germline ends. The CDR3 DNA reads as TGTGCCAGCAGCACCGGGTCGGATTTTAATTCACCCCTCCACTTT. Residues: CASSTGSDFNSPLHF.

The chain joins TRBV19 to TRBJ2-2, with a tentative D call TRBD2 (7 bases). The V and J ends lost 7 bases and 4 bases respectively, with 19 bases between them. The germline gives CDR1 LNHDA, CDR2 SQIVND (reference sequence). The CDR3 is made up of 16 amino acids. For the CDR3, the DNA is TGTGCCAGTAAAAGGTCGGGGGGCGCGGGCACCGGGGAGCTGTTTTTT. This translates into CASKRSGGAGTGELFF.

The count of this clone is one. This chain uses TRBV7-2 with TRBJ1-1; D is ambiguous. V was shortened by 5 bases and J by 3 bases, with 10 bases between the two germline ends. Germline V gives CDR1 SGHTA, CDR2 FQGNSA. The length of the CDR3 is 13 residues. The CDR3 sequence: CASSQDPDTEAFF. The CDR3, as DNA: TGTGCCAGCAGCCAGGACCCCGACACTGAAGCTTTCTTT.

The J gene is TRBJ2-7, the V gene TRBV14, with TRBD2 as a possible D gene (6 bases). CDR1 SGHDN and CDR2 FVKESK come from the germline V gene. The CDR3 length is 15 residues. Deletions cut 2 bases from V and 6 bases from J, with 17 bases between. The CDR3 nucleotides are TGTGCCAGCAGCCAATTTGTCGGGGGAAAAGCCGAGCAGTACTTC. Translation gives CASSQFVGGKAEQYF.

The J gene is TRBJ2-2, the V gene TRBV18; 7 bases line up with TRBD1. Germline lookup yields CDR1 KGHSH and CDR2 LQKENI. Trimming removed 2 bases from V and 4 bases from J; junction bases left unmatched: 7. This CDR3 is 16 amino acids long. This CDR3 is CASSPVGGRGTGELFF. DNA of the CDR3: TGTGCCAGCTCACCAGTAGGGGGCCGCGGCACCGGGGAGCTGTTTTTT.